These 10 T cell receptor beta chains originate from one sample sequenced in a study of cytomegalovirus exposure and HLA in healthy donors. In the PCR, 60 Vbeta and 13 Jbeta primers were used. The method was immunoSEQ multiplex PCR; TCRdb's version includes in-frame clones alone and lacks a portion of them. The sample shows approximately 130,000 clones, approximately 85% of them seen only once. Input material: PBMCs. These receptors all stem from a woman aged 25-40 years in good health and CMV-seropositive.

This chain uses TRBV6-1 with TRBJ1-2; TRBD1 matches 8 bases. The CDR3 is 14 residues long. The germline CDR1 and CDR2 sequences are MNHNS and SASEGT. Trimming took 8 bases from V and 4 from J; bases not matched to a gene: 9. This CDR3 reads CASVSGQAGYGYTF. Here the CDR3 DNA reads TGTGCCAGCGTATCGGGACAGGCCGGCTATGGCTACACCTTC.

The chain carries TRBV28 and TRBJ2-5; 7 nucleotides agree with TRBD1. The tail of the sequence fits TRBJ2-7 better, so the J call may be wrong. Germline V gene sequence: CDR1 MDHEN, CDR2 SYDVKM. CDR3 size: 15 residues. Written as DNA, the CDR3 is TGTGCCAGCAGTTCTCCGGGACAGCCCTCCTACGAGCAGTACTTC. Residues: CASSSPGQPSYEQYF.

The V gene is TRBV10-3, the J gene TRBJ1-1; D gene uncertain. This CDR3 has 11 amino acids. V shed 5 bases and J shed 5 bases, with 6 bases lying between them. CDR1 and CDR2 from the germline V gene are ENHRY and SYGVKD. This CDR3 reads CAISRGTEAFF. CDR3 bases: TGTGCCATCAGTCGGGGTACTGAAGCTTTCTTT.

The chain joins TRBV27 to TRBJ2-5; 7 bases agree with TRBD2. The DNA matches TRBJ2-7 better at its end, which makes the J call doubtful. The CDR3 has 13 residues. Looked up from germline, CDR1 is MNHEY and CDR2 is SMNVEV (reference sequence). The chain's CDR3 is CASGRGSSYEQYF. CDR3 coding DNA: TGTGCCAGCGGTCGCGGGAGCTCCTACGAGCAGTACTTC.

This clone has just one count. The CDR3 DNA reads TGTGCCAGCACCCGAAGAGGGAGGGACGATGAGCAGTTCTTC. Its translation is CASTRRGRDDEQFF. The gene calls are TRBV6-1 and TRBJ2-1, with 7 nucleotides matching TRBD2. Germline CDR1 is MNHNS and CDR2 is SASEGT. V dropped 7 bases and J dropped 8; count of bases not matched to a gene: 11. CDR3 length equals 14 residues.

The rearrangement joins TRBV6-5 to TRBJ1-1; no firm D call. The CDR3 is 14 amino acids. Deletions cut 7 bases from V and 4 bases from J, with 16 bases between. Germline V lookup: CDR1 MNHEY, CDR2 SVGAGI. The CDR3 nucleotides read TGTGCCAGCACCCCCGGACGGGAGAGCACTGAAGCTTTCTTT. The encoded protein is CASTPGRESTEAFF.

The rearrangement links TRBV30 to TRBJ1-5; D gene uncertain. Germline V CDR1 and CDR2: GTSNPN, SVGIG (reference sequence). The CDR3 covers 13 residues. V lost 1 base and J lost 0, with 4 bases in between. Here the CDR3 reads CAWSDISNQPQHF. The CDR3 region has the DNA TGTGCCTGGAGTGACATTAGCAATCAGCCCCAGCATTTT.

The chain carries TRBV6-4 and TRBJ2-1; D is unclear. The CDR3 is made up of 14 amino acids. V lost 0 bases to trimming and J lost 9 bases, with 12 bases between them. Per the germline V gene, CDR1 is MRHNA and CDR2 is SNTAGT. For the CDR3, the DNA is TGTGCCAGCAGTGACTCCCCGGGTCAGACTGAGCAGTTCTTC. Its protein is CASSDSPGQTEQFF.

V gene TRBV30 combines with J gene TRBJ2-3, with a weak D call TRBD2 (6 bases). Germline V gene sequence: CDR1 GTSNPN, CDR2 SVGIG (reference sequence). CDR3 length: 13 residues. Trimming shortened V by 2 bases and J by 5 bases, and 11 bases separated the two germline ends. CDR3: CAWSRWGLDTQYF. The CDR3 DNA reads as TGTGCCTGGAGTCGATGGGGACTAGATACGCAGTATTTT.

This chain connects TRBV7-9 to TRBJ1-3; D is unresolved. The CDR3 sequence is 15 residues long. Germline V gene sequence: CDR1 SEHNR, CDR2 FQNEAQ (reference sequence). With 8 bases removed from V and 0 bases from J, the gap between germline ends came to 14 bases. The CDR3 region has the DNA TGTGCCAGCCGCCTCGCGGGGAGCTCTGGAAACACCATATATTTT. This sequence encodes CASRLAGSSGNTIYF.